This T cell receptor beta chain was identified in a study of somatic mutations in cytotoxic T cells in rheumatoid arthritis. The overall study: Blood samples of around 30 ml were drawn from patients (in EDTA) right after diagnosis and before any treatment. Selected T-cell populations stained with V beta antibodies were isolated by flow sorting to nearly 100% purity; these included V beta1+ cells subjected to TCRB sequencing.

CDR3 size: 16 residues. The V gene's germline CDR1 is SEHNR and CDR2 FQNEAQ (reference sequence). Trimming cost V 2 bases and J 5 bases; bases outside gene matches: 8. Profiling relied on immunoSEQ multiplex PCR, and the TCRdb table lists in-frame clones only, not all of them. This sample yields about 15,000 clones, of which 90% to 95% are seen a single time; around 17% belongs to the top ten. This chain joins TRBV7-9 and TRBJ2-2, with 7 bases lining up with TRBD1. The specimen was CD4+ T cells sorted from blood. The origin of this receptor is a man aged 65 to 79 with rheumatoid arthritis. The CDR3 region is CASSLRGGFGTGELFF. In DNA form, the CDR3 reads TGTGCCAGCAGCTTAAGAGGGGGCTTCGGAACCGGGGAGCTGTTTTTT.